This paragraph covers one T cell receptor (beta chain) sequence. The data were produced by immunoSEQ multiplex PCR, yet TCRdb's version contains in-frame clones alone and is incomplete. The table shows approximately 230,000 clones, with over 75% occurring only once. The entry originates in a study of blood T cell repertoires in COVID-19. This CDR3 has 16 amino acids. Germline values: CDR1 SGHRS, CDR2 YFSETQ. J lost 0 bases, V lost 0 bases, and 6 bases had no gene match. The sequence was collected from a man between 18 and 35 years old who had recovered from COVID-19. The sample comprised PBMCs or T cells enriched from blood (not recorded which). J is TRBJ2-7 and V is TRBV5-1; TRBD1 aligns across 7 bases. CDR3 residues: CASSLGQGPISYEQYF. CDR3 nucleotides: TGCGCCAGCAGCTTGGGACAGGGACCTATCTCCTACGAGCAGTACTTC.